The present T cell receptor beta chain was sequenced within a study of T cells in Graves' hyperthyroidism and ophthalmopathy. Amplification targeted TCR beta CDR3 regions from RNA transcripts. The HTBI set primed first-round TCR CDR3 RT-PCR. TCRdb recomputed calls from the multiplex PCR reads with MiXCR, one row per CDR3 protein. The sample has around 690,000 distinct CDR3 sequences; roughly a sixth are singletons. This clonotype appeared many times. The antigen is unknown. Hyperthyroidism in the patients, aged 18 to 65, was newly diagnosed and under 2 months in duration. Study-wide results and caveats: Most thyroid clonotypes expanded above 0.001 were also detected in blood. A model using 13 V-J features told ophthalmopathy apart from stable hyperthyroidism.

The CDR3 extends over 12 amino acids. V lost 0 bases, J lost 6 bases, and 7 bases lay in between. Germline V gives CDR1 SGDLS, CDR2 YYNGEE. The chain recombines TRBV9 with TRBJ2-7; D remains unclear. The TCR was taken from a man aged 50 or older with Graves' hyperthyroidism. Sequencing input: blood. The CDR3 spells CASSVGGSEQYF. The CDR3 DNA is TGTGCCAGCAGCGTAGGGGGAAGCGAGCAGTACTTC.